The present T cell receptor beta chain was sequenced within a study of blood T cell repertoires in COVID-19. Only in-frame clones appear in the TCRdb table, and some are missing; sequencing was by immunoSEQ multiplex PCR. The data hold tens of thousands of clones, with around 79% observed a single time. Sequencing input: peripheral blood. The source is a woman over 75 with acute or convalescent COVID-19.

CDR3 DNA: TGTGCCAGCAGTCTTGGGGGGACTAGTGGGGATACGCAGTATTTT. It is translated as CASSLGGTSGDTQYF. The chain employs TRBV5-5 and TRBJ2-3; 8 positions match TRBD2. Germline V gene data show CDR1 as SGHKS and CDR2 as YYEKEE (reference sequence). The CDR3 totals 15 residues. Trimming removed 5 bases from V and 6 bases from J; junction bases left unmatched: 11.